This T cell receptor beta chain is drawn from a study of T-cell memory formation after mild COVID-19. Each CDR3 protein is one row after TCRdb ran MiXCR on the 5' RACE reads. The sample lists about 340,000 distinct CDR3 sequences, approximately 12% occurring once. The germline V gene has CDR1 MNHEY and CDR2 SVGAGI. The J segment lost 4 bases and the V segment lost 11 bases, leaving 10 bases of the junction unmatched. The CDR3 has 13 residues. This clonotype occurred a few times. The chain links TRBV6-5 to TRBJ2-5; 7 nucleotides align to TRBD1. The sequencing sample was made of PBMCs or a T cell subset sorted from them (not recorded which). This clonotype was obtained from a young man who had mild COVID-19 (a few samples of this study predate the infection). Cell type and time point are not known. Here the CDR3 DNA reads TGTGCCTGCGCACAGGGGCCAGGAGAGACCCAGTACTTC. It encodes CACAQGPGETQYF.